This T cell receptor (beta chain) is drawn from a study of T cells after yellow fever vaccination. Across the study: Any fraction with a low cell number was prepared using SMART-Seq v4 Ultra Low Input.

The CDR3 runs to 15 residues. Looked up from germline, CDR1 is SGHRS and CDR2 is YFSETQ. The V gene lost 0 bases and the J gene lost 7 bases, with 11 bases spanning the gap. In this sample, this clonotype turned up a few times. Antigen: not known. The 5'RACE template-switching step produced TCR cDNA and added a universal primer site and UMIs. TCRdb re-called the 5' RACE reads through MiXCR, storing one row per CDR3 protein. The sample lists some 340,000 distinct CDR3 sequences, roughly a tenth occurring once. Study-wide findings and caveats: When the response was secondary, it was weaker but reached its peak faster, day 5 versus 15. Clones from primary vaccination mostly reappeared after the booster (around 97% CD4, around 90% CD8).

This clonotype originated in a young man who received the YFV17D yellow fever vaccine. The chain has TRBV5-1 and TRBJ1-6, with TRBD1 as a possible D gene (5 bases). The specimen was CD4+ T cells sorted from PBMCs, collected 45 days after the yellow fever booster vaccination. The CDR3 region has the DNA TGCGCCAGCAGCTTGGGGGGCGTAATAAATTCACCCCTCCACTTT. As protein: CASSLGGVINSPLHF. Looking up the rest from reference TRBV5-1 and TRBJ1-6 gives the full variable domain: KAGVTQTPRYLIKTRGQQVTLSCSPISGHRSVSWYQQTPGQGLQFLFEYFSETQRNKGNFPGRFSGRQFSNSRSEMNVSTLELGDSALYLCASSLGGVINSPLHFGNGTRLTVT.